Below are 10 T cell receptor beta chains sequenced from a single sample in a study of T cell responses to AZD1222 COVID-19 vaccine. Generated by immunoSEQ multiplex PCR, the TCRdb table keeps only in-frame clones and is missing some. Seen here are fewer than 130,000 clones, roughly nine tenths observed once, and the top ten hold under 3%. The sample in question was peripheral blood, obtained 28 days after the second AZD1222 dose. These receptors were collected from an adult who received the AZD1222 COVID-19 vaccine.

The chain recombines TRBV15 with TRBJ2-5, with a possible D match to TRBD1 (5 bases). The CDR3 consists of 15 residues. Germline assignment: CDR1 LNHNV and CDR2 YYDKDF (reference sequence). The germline V and J ends were trimmed by 1 base and 2 bases, with 11 bases remaining between them. The CDR3 sequence is CATSRATVGQETQYF. CDR3 nucleotides: TGTGCCACCAGCAGAGCGACAGTTGGTCAAGAGACCCAGTACTTC.

This clone has just one count. The V call is TRBV5-1, the J call TRBJ1-1; TRBD1 might be the D (6 bases). Germline V lookup: CDR1 SGHRS, CDR2 YFSETQ. With 2 bases removed from V and 0 bases from J, the gap between germline ends came to 11 bases. This CDR3 region has 15 residues. The CDR3 is CASSLGQSMNTEAFF. The CDR3 region has the DNA TGCGCCAGCAGCTTAGGACAGTCCATGAACACTGAAGCTTTCTTT.

V usage is TRBV19 and J usage is TRBJ1-2; D gene uncertain. Trimming took 3 bases from V and 8 from J, leaving 13 bases between them. CDR1 LNHDA and CDR2 SQIVND come from the germline V gene (reference sequence). This CDR3 contains 13 residues. The CDR3 DNA is TGTGCCAGTAGTATTGAGACCGGATCGGGCTACACCTTC. It is translated as CASSIETGSGYTF.

This clone was picked up many times. The rearrangement links TRBV4-2 to TRBJ2-6, with TRBD1 as a possible D gene (6 bases). The CDR3 totals 17 residues. Germline-derived CDR1 and CDR2 are LGHNA and YNFKEQ. The ends were cut back, 0 bases at V and 2 bases at J, with 11 bases in the middle. CDR3 bases: TGTGCCAGCAGCCAAGAGGACCCAGGGGCTGGGGCCAACGTCCTGACTTTC. Its protein product is CASSQEDPGAGANVLTF.

In this sample, this clone turned up a few times. This chain uses TRBV6-6 with TRBJ1-1; no reliable D call. CDR1 and CDR2 from the germline V gene are MNHNY and SVGAGI (reference sequence). Trimming left V 4 bases short and J 5 bases short, with 14 bases between. The CDR3 has 14 residues. Here the CDR3 DNA reads TGTGCCAGCAGTTCCTCTGAGGGTGGGACTGAAGCTTTCTTT. This codes for CASSSSEGGTEAFF.

J is TRBJ2-1 and V is TRBV11-3; D unclear. This CDR3 contains 13 residues. V was trimmed by 5 bases and J by 5 bases, leaving 10 bases between them. The germline CDR1 and CDR2 sequences are SGHNT and YENEEA. CDR3 sequence reads: CASSPDQDNEQFF. DNA of the CDR3: TGTGCCAGCAGCCCAGATCAGGACAATGAGCAGTTCTTC.

This chain joins TRBV6-1 and TRBJ1-3, with D possibly being TRBD1 (5 bases). The CDR3 is made up of 14 amino acids. Germline values: CDR1 MNHNS, CDR2 SASEGT. Trimming removed 2 bases at V and 5 bases at J, with 10 bases between. The CDR3 nucleotides read TGTGCCAGCAGTGAAACGCAGGGACGAAACACCATATATTTT. It is translated as CASSETQGRNTIYF.

The chain has TRBV2 and TRBJ2-1; 10 bases match TRBD2. Per the germline V gene, CDR1 is SNHLY and CDR2 is FYNNEI. This CDR3 contains 15 residues. V lost 4 bases and J lost 3; bases outside the gene matches: 3. The CDR3, as DNA: TGTGCCAGCAGTGGGACTAGCGGAAACTACAATGAGCAGTTCTTC. Translation: CASSGTSGNYNEQFF.

This chain connects TRBV5-4 to TRBJ1-1, with D maybe TRBD1 (5 bases). CDR3 size: 13 residues. Germline loops: CDR1 SGHNT, CDR2 YYREEE (reference sequence). The V and J ends lost 1 base and 1 base respectively, with 5 bases between them. CDR3 amino acids: CASSLQGNTEAFF. DNA for the CDR3: TGTGCCAGCAGCTTGCAGGGGAACACTGAAGCTTTCTTT.

DNA of the CDR3: TGTGCCACCGTATCGGGGGGAGGGAACACTGAAGCTTTCTTT. Amino acids: CATVSGGGNTEAFF. The chain carries TRBV28 and TRBJ1-1; possibly TRBD1 for D (5 bases). The CDR3 is 14 residues long. Germline CDR1 is MDHEN and CDR2 is SYDVKM. The ends were cut back, 10 bases at V and 1 base at J, with 16 bases in the middle.